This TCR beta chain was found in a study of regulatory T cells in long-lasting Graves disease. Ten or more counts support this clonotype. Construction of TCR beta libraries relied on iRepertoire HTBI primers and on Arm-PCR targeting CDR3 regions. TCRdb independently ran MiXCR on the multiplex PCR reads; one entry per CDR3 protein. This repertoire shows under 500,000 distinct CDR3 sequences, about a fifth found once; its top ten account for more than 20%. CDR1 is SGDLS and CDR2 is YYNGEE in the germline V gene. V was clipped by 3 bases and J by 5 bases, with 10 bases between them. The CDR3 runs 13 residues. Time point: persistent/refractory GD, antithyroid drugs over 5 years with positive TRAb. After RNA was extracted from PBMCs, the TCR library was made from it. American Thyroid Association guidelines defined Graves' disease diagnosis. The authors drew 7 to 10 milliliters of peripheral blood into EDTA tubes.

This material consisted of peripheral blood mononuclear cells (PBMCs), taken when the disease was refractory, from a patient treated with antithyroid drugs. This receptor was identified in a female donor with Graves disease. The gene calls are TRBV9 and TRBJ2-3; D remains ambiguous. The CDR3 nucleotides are TGTGCCAGCAGCGCCACGCGCGAAGATACGCAGTATTTT. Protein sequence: CASSATREDTQYF.